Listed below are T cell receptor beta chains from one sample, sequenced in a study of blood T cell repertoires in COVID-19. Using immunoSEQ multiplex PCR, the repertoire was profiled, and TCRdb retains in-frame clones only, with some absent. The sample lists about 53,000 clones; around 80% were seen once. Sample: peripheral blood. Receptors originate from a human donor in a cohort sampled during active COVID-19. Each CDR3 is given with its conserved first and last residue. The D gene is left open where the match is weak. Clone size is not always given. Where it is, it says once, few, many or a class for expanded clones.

CDR3nt: TGTGCCAGTAGCTCGCCTACGGTGGGCTACACCTTC
CDR3aa: CASSSPTVGYTF
v_gene: TRBV19
d_gene: .
j_gene: TRBJ1-2
abundance: once

CDR3nt: TGCGCCAGCAGCTTCGAAGGGCGCCTAGCGGACTACCAAGAGACCCAGTACTTC
CDR3aa: CASSFEGRLADYQETQYF
v_gene: TRBV5-1
d_gene: TRBD2
j_gene: TRBJ2-5
abundance: .

CDR3nt: TGTGCCAGCAGTGAGGGATTGGACAGGATACTGGAAAAACTGTTTTTT
CDR3aa: CASSEGLDRILEKLFF
v_gene: TRBV3-1/TRBV3-2
d_gene: TRBD1
j_gene: TRBJ1-4
abundance: .

CDR3nt: TGTGCCAGCAACGGAGGCGGGGGGGCATCTTATGAGCAGTTCTTC
CDR3aa: CASNGGGGASYEQFF
v_gene: TRBV7-2
d_gene: TRBD2
j_gene: TRBJ2-1
abundance: .

CDR3nt: TGCGCCAGCTCGGACAGGTTTAATGAAAAACTGTTTTTT
CDR3aa: CASSDRFNEKLFF
v_gene: TRBV10-1
d_gene: TRBD1
j_gene: TRBJ1-4
abundance: .

CDR3nt: TGTGCCAGCAGCGATGACAGGGGAAGGGTAGGAGGCTACACCTTC
CDR3aa: CASSDDRGRVGGYTF
v_gene: TRBV7-8
d_gene: TRBD1
j_gene: TRBJ1-2
abundance: .

CDR3nt: TGTGCCAGCAGTTACTCGTCAGGGGCTGGTAATTCACCCCTCCACTTT
CDR3aa: CASSYSSGAGNSPLHF
v_gene: TRBV6-5
d_gene: .
j_gene: TRBJ1-6
abundance: .

CDR3nt: TGCGCCAGCAGCTTAACGACTGGAACCTACGAGCAGTACTTC
CDR3aa: CASSLTTGTYEQYF
v_gene: TRBV4-1
d_gene: .
j_gene: TRBJ2-7
abundance: .

CDR3nt: TGTGCCAGCAGCCCAACCTGGCAACAAGAGACCCAGTACTTC
CDR3aa: CASSPTWQQETQYF
v_gene: TRBV7-9
d_gene: .
j_gene: TRBJ2-5
abundance: .

CDR3nt: TGTGCCAGCAGCCCGAGACGGACAGATGACTATGGCTACACCTTC
CDR3aa: CASSPRRTDDYGYTF
v_gene: TRBV14
d_gene: .
j_gene: TRBJ1-2
abundance: .

CDR3nt: TGTGCCAGCAGACTAACTTCCAACACTGAAGCTTTCTTT
CDR3aa: CASRLTSNTEAFF
v_gene: TRBV3-1/TRBV3-2
d_gene: .
j_gene: TRBJ1-1
abundance: .

CDR3nt: TGTGCCAGCAGCTTAAAACTAAGGACTAGCGGGGGGTACTCCTACAATGAGCAGTTCTTC
CDR3aa: CASSLKLRTSGGYSYNEQFF
v_gene: TRBV7-3
d_gene: TRBD2
j_gene: TRBJ2-1
abundance: once

CDR3nt: TGTGCCAGCAGTTCGATCGAGGTTAGCGAGCAGTACTTC
CDR3aa: CASSSIEVSEQYF
v_gene: TRBV28
d_gene: .
j_gene: TRBJ2-7
abundance: .

CDR3nt: TGTGCCAGCAGCCTCGACAGGGCAGGTACCGAGCAGTACTTC
CDR3aa: CASSLDRAGTEQYF
v_gene: TRBV7-3
d_gene: TRBD1
j_gene: TRBJ2-7
abundance: .

CDR3nt: TGCGTGGGGGGAAGGGGGCTAGCTAACTATGGCTACACCTTC
CDR3aa: CVGGRGLANYGYTF
v_gene: TRBV29-1
d_gene: TRBD1
j_gene: TRBJ1-2
abundance: .

CDR3nt: TGTGCCAGCAGCCAAGGAGGGTTCGGGGGAGGTAACTATGGCTACACCTTC
CDR3aa: CASSQGGFGGGNYGYTF
v_gene: TRBV3-1/TRBV3-2
d_gene: .
j_gene: TRBJ1-2
abundance: .

CDR3nt: TGTGCCAGCAGTGACGGGGGGGGCACAGATACGCAGTATTTT
CDR3aa: CASSDGGGTDTQYF
v_gene: TRBV6-4
d_gene: TRBD2
j_gene: TRBJ2-3
abundance: many

CDR3nt: TGTGCCAGCAGCCGCGGACTCGCGGGGGAGCAGTTCTTC
CDR3aa: CASSRGLAGEQFF
v_gene: TRBV28
d_gene: .
j_gene: TRBJ2-1
abundance: .

CDR3nt: TGTGCCAGCAGCCTTACCGGGACAGGGTGGTCCGAGCAGTACTTC
CDR3aa: CASSLTGTGWSEQYF
v_gene: TRBV3-1/TRBV3-2
d_gene: TRBD1
j_gene: TRBJ2-7
abundance: once

CDR3nt: TGCAGCTTCGGACAGGTCCCAGATACGCAGTATTTT
CDR3aa: CSFGQVPDTQYF
v_gene: TRBV29-1
d_gene: TRBD1
j_gene: TRBJ2-3
abundance: .

CDR3nt: TGTGCCAGCAGTGAGAGACTCTGGCCCCCCGACAACACCATATATTTT
CDR3aa: CASSERLWPPDNTIYF
v_gene: TRBV2
d_gene: .
j_gene: TRBJ1-3
abundance: .

CDR3nt: TGTGCCAGCAGCCTCGTGTGGACTAGCGGGGAACAAGAGACCCAGTACTTC
CDR3aa: CASSLVWTSGEQETQYF
v_gene: TRBV5-6
d_gene: TRBD2
j_gene: TRBJ2-5
abundance: .

CDR3nt: TGTGCCAGCAGTAATGGGGAGTACAATGAGCAGTTCTTC
CDR3aa: CASSNGEYNEQFF
v_gene: TRBV3-1/TRBV3-2
d_gene: .
j_gene: TRBJ2-1
abundance: .

CDR3nt: TGTGCCAGCTCTTCCACAGGGGTTAGCACAGATACGCAGTATTTT
CDR3aa: CASSSTGVSTDTQYF
v_gene: TRBV18
d_gene: TRBD1
j_gene: TRBJ2-3
abundance: .

CDR3nt: TGTGCCAGCAGCGGCCGACTCTCAGTTCCTACTAATCAGCCCCAGCATTTT
CDR3aa: CASSGRLSVPTNQPQHF
v_gene: TRBV2
d_gene: .
j_gene: TRBJ1-5
abundance: once

CDR3nt: TGTGCCAGCAGCTTTGGGCGGGGGGGCCTCAATGAGCAGTTCTTC
CDR3aa: CASSFGRGGLNEQFF
v_gene: TRBV7-2
d_gene: TRBD2
j_gene: TRBJ2-1
abundance: .

CDR3nt: TGTGCCAGCTCACCGAGGGACAGGGAGTCAGCTGAAGCTTTCTTT
CDR3aa: CASSPRDRESAEAFF
v_gene: TRBV18
d_gene: TRBD1
j_gene: TRBJ1-1
abundance: .

CDR3nt: TGCGCCAGCAGCTTGATGGGGGCTAGCAATCAGCCCCAGCATTTT
CDR3aa: CASSLMGASNQPQHF
v_gene: TRBV5-1
d_gene: .
j_gene: TRBJ1-5
abundance: .

CDR3nt: TGTGCTAGTGGTTCATCAGGACTAGCGGGGGGCATTTCCTTCGGAAATGAGCAGTTCTTC
CDR3aa: CASGSSGLAGGISFGNEQFF
v_gene: TRBV12-5
d_gene: TRBD2
j_gene: TRBJ2-1
abundance: .

CDR3nt: TGTGCCTGGAGTGGCGGGGGGGGAGAAGAGACCCAGTACTTC
CDR3aa: CAWSGGGGEETQYF
v_gene: TRBV30
d_gene: TRBD2
j_gene: TRBJ2-5
abundance: .

CDR3nt: TGTGCCAGCAGCCAGGGGGTGCGGCAGCCCCAGCATTTT
CDR3aa: CASSQGVRQPQHF
v_gene: TRBV6-5
d_gene: TRBD1
j_gene: TRBJ1-5
abundance: .

CDR3nt: TGCGCCAGCAGCCAAAACAGGGTTATGAACACTGAAGCTTTCTTT
CDR3aa: CASSQNRVMNTEAFF
v_gene: TRBV4-3
d_gene: .
j_gene: TRBJ1-1
abundance: once

CDR3nt: TGTGCCAGCAGGGAGGGGGCTTTTGGGGAGCTGTTTTTT
CDR3aa: CASREGAFGELFF
v_gene: TRBV2
d_gene: .
j_gene: TRBJ2-2
abundance: .

CDR3nt: TGTGCCAGCAGCCTACCCGGACAGGTCCTTGTCGATGGCTACACCTTC
CDR3aa: CASSLPGQVLVDGYTF
v_gene: TRBV28
d_gene: TRBD1
j_gene: TRBJ1-2
abundance: .

CDR3nt: TGTGCCAGCAGCAAGACTAGCGGGCGTAGGGGTTCCCCCTTCTACGAGCAGTACTTC
CDR3aa: CASSKTSGRRGSPFYEQYF
v_gene: TRBV28
d_gene: TRBD2
j_gene: TRBJ2-7
abundance: .

CDR3nt: TGTGCCAGCAGCCTAGGCGGGGGGGGCGTTGGGGCCAACGTCCTGACTTTC
CDR3aa: CASSLGGGGVGANVLTF
v_gene: TRBV7-9
d_gene: TRBD2
j_gene: TRBJ2-6
abundance: once

CDR3nt: TGTGCCTGGAGACAGACCAGGAACACTGAAGCTTTCTTT
CDR3aa: CAWRQTRNTEAFF
v_gene: TRBV30
d_gene: .
j_gene: TRBJ1-1
abundance: .

CDR3nt: TGTGCCAGCAGCCCCAGGGGACTAGAGCATGATACGCAGTATTTT
CDR3aa: CASSPRGLEHDTQYF
v_gene: TRBV13
d_gene: TRBD2
j_gene: TRBJ2-3
abundance: .

CDR3nt: TGTGCCAGCAGTCACCGACAGGGCGACACCGGGGAGCTGTTTTTT
CDR3aa: CASSHRQGDTGELFF
v_gene: TRBV28
d_gene: TRBD1
j_gene: TRBJ2-2
abundance: once